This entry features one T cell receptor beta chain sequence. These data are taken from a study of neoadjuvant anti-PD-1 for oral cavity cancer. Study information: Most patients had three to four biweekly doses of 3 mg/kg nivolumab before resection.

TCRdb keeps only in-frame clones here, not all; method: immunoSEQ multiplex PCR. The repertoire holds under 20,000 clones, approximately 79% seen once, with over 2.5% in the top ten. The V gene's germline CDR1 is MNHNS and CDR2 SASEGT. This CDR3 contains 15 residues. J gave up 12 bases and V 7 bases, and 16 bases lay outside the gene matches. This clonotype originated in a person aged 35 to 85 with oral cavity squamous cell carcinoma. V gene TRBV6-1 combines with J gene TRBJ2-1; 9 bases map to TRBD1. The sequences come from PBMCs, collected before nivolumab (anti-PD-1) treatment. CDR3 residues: CASNPGTGSPGWQFF. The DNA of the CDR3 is TGTGCCAGCAACCCCGGGACAGGGTCTCCGGGTTGGCAGTTCTTC.